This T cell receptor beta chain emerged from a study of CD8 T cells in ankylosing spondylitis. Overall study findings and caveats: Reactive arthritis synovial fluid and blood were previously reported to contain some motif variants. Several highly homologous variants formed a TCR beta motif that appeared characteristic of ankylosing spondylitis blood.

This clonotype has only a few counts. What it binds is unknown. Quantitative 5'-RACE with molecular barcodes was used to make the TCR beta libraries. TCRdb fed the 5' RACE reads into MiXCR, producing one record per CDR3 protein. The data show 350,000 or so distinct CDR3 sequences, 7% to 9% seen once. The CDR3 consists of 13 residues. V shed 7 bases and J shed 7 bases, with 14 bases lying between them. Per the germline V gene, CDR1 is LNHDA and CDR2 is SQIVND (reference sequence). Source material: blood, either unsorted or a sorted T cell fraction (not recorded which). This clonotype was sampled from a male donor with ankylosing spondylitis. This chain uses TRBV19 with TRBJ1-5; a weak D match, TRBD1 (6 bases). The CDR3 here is CASTDTGKQPQHF. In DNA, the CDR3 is TGTGCCAGTACCGACACAGGGAAACAGCCCCAGCATTTT.